This record concerns one T cell receptor beta chain sequence. Its matching antigen is unknown. Other nucleotide sequences in the sample specify the same CDR3. Each PCR replicate from the sorted subsets contained around 0.2 ug DNA, which is tens of thousands of T cell genomes. Authors' processing steps: Filtering differed since immunoSEQ provided only junctions, with no quality scores. The method was immunoSEQ multiplex PCR; TCRdb's version includes in-frame clones alone and lacks a portion of them. That table is the source of V, J and clone size, and D and trimming were worked out from the DNA. The sample includes around 1.9 million clones, just over 90% of them seen just once. This sample was taken from a study of shared clonotypes between healthy human individuals. Study at large: Researchers assigned three CD4 naive, three CD4 memory, two CD8 naive and one CD8 memory plate to each donor. Study-wide results and caveats: Non-shared clonotypes showed lower generation probabilities than clonotypes common to all four donors.

V gave up 6 bases and J gave up 4 bases; unmatched junction bases: 4. The length of the CDR3 is 15 residues. Germline loops: CDR1 MNHEY, CDR2 SMNVEV (reference sequence). Naive CD8 cells, CD45RO-negative and positively selected for CCR7, excluded terminally differentiated effector memory CD45RA+ cells. Specimen: naive CD8+ T cells from PBMCs. The receptor comes from a man younger than 30 in good health. Some clones in this sample may be carry-over from other donors' samples. This chain joins TRBV27 and TRBJ2-1; 12 nucleotides agree with TRBD2. The CDR3 DNA is TGTGCCAGCAGCGACGGACTAGCGGGATACAATGAGCAGTTCTTC. It codes for CASSDGLAGYNEQFF.